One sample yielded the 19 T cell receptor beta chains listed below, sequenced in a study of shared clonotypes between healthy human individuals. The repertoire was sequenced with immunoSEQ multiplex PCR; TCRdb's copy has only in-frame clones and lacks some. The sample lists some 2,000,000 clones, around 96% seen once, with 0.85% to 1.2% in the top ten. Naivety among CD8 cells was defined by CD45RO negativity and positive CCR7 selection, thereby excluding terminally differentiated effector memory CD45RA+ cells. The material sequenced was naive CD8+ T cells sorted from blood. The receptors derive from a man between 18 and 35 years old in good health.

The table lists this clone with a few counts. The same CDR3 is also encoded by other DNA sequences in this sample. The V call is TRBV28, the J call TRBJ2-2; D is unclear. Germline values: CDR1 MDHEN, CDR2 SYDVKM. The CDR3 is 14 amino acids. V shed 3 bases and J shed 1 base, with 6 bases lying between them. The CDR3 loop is CASSFSGNTGELFF. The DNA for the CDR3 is TGTGCCAGCAGTTTTTCAGGGAACACCGGGGAGCTGTTTTTT.

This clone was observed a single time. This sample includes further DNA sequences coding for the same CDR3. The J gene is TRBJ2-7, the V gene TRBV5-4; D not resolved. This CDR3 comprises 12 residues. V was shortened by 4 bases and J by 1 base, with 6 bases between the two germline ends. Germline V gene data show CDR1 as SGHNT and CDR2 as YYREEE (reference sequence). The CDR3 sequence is CASSGGSYEQYF. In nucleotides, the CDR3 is TGTGCCAGCAGCGGCGGTTCCTACGAGCAGTACTTC.

As DNA, the CDR3 is TGTGCCAGCAGCTCCACAAACTACGAGCAGTACTTC. Protein product: CASSSTNYEQYF. The V call is TRBV5-6, the J call TRBJ2-7; D is unresolved. V lost 3 bases, J lost 3 bases, and 7 bases lay in between. This CDR3 region has 12 residues. In germline, CDR1 is SGHDT, CDR2 YYEEEE.

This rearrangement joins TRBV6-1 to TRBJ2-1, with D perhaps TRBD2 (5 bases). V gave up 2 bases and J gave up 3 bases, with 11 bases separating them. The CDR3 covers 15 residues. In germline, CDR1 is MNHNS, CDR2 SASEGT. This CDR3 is CASSELRTLYNEQFF. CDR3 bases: TGTGCCAGCAGTGAATTGCGGACTCTCTACAATGAGCAGTTCTTC.

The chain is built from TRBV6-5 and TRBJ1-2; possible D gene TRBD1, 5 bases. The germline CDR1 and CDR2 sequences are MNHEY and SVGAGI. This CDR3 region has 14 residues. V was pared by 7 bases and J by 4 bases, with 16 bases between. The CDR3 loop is CASTTGTAGYGYTF. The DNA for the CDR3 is TGTGCCAGCACCACCGGGACCGCAGGCTATGGCTACACCTTC.

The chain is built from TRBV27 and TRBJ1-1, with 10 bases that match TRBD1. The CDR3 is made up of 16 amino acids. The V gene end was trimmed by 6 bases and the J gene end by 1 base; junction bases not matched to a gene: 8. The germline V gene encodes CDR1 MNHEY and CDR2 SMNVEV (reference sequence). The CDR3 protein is CASSSDRGYWNTEAFF. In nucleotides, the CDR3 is TGTGCCAGCAGCTCGGACAGGGGGTATTGGAACACTGAAGCTTTCTTT.

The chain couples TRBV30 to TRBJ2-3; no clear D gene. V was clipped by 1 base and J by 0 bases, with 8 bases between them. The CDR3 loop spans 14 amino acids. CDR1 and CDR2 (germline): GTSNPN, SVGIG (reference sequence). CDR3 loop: CAWSATVSTDTQYF. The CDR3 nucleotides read TGTGCCTGGAGTGCGACGGTTAGCACAGATACGCAGTATTTT.

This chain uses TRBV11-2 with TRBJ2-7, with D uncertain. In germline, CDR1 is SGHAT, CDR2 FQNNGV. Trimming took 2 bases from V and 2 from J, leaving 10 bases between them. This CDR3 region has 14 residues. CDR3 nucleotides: TGTGCCAGCAGCTTAAGTGCGGCGGCCTACGAGCAGTACTTC. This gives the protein CASSLSAAAYEQYF.

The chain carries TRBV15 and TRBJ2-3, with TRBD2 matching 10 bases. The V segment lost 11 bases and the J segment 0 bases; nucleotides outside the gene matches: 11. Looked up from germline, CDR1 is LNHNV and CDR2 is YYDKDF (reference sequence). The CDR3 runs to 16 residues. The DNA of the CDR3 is TGTGCCGCTAGCGGGAGAGGTTCTCTAAGCACAGATACGCAGTATTTT. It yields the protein CAASGRGSLSTDTQYF.

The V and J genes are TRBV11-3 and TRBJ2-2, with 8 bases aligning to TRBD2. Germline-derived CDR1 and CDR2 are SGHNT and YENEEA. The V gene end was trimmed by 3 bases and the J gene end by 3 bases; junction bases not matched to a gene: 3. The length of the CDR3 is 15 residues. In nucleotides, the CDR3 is TGTGCCAGCAGCTTTGGTAGCGGGGACACCGGGGAGCTGTTTTTT. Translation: CASSFGSGDTGELFF.

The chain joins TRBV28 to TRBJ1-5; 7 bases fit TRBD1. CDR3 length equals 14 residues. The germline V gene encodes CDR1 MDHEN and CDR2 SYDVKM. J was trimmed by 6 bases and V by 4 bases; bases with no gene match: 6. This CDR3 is CASSSPGGGQPQHF. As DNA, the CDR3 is TGTGCCAGCAGTTCCCCAGGGGGAGGTCAGCCCCAGCATTTT.

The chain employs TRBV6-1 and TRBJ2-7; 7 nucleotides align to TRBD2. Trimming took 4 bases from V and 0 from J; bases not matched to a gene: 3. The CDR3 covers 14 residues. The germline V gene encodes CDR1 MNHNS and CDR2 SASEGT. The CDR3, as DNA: TGTGCCAGCAGTGTACGGACTAGCTCCTACGAGCAGTACTTC. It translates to CASSVRTSSYEQYF.

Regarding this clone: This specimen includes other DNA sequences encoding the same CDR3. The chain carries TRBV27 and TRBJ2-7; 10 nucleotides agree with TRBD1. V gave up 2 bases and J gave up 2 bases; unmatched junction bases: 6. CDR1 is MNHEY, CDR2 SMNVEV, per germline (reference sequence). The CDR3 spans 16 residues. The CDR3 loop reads CASSLLSGQGAYEQYF. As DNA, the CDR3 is TGTGCCAGCAGTTTACTCTCCGGACAGGGGGCCTACGAGCAGTACTTC.

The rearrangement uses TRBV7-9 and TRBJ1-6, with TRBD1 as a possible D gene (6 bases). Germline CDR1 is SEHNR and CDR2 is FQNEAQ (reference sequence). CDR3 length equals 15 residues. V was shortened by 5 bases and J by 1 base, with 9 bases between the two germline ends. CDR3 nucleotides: TGTGCCAGCAGCACCCAGGGGTCCTATAATTCACCCCTCCACTTT. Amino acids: CASSTQGSYNSPLHF.

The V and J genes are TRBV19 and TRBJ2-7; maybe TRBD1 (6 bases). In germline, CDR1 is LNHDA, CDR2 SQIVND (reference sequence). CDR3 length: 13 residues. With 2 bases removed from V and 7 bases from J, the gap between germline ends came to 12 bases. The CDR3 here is CASSILPRGEQYF. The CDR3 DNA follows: TGTGCCAGTAGTATACTTCCCAGGGGAGAGCAGTACTTC. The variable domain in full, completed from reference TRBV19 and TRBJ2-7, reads DGGITQSPKYLFRKEGQNVTLSCEQNLNHDAMYWYRQDPGQGLRLIYYSQIVNDFQKGDIAEGYSVSREKKESFPLTVTSAQKNPTAFYLCASSILPRGEQYFGPGTRLTVT.

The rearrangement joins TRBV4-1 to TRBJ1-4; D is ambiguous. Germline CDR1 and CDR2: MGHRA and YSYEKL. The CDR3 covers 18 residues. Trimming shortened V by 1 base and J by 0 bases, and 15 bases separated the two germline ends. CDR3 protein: CASSQGPSLGSTNEKLFF. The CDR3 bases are TGCGCCAGCAGCCAAGGGCCTTCCTTGGGGTCAACTAATGAAAAACTGTTTTTT.

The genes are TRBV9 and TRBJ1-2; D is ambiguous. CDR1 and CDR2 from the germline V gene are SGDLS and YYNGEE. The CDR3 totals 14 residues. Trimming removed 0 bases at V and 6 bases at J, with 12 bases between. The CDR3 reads CASSVGSSWDGYTF. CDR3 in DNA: TGTGCCAGCAGCGTAGGGTCCTCTTGGGATGGCTACACCTTC.

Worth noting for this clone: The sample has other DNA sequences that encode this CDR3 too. The CDR3 bases are TGTGCCAGCAGTTCGGGGAATTCACCCCTCCACTTT. Translated: CASSSGNSPLHF. The chain joins TRBV27 to TRBJ1-6; D gene uncertain. Germline assignment: CDR1 MNHEY and CDR2 SMNVEV (reference sequence). V was pared by 4 bases and J by 7 bases, with 5 bases between. The CDR3 loop spans 12 amino acids.

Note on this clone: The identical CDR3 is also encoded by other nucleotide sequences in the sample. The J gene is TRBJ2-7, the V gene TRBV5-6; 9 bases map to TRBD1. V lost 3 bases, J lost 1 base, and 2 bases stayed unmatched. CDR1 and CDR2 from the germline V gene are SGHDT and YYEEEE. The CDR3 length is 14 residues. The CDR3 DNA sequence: TGTGCCAGCAGCTGGGGGACAGGGTCCTACGAGCAGTACTTC. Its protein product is CASSWGTGSYEQYF.